This T cell receptor (beta chain) originates from a study of CD8+ T cells in alopecia areata. Overall study context: A regimen of oral tofacitinib, 5 to 10 mg twice daily, was given to treated patients. Tofacitinib dosing lasted 6 to 18 months, which was then followed by 6 months off drug. Regarding the study as a whole: Possibly because of HLA-related factors, TCR sharing was less clear across patients than in mice. Lesional tissue from the scalp (especially in alopecia totalis/universalis) showed higher clonality than normal scalp.

With respect to this clone: Its antigen is as yet unknown.

In each case, RNA was isolated and then reverse transcribed into cDNA as the sequencing template. Profiling relied on immunoSEQ multiplex PCR, and the TCRdb table lists in-frame clones only, not all of them. The table lists about 12,000 clones, 45% to 70% of them singletons. Alopecia areata patients provided lesional scalp punch biopsies and peripheral blood. V was cut by 7 bases and J by 0 bases, with 13 bases left in between. Germline lookup yields CDR1 LNHDA and CDR2 SQIVND (reference sequence). This CDR3 contains 15 residues. The genes are TRBV19 and TRBJ2-1, with D unclear. This receptor was identified in a human donor with alopecia areata. The sample taken for sequencing was skin. The CDR3 is CASIPDRSSYNEQFF. The DNA of the CDR3 is TGTGCCAGTATCCCCGACCGGAGCTCCTACAATGAGCAGTTCTTC.